The 5 T cell receptor beta chains below were found in one sample sequenced in a study of cytomegalovirus exposure and HLA in healthy donors. Primers: 60 Vbeta forward and 13 Jbeta reverse. Clones were sequenced by immunoSEQ multiplex PCR, and TCRdb holds only the in-frame ones, with some missing. There are 200,000 to 250,000 clones in the sample; roughly 85% occur only once, and roughly 2% lies in the top ten. The source material was PBMCs. These receptors all stem from a man younger than 35 in good health and CMV-seronegative.

The V call is TRBV7-2, the J call TRBJ1-5; weak D call: TRBD1 (6 bases). The ends were cut back, 5 bases at V and 7 bases at J, with 18 bases in the middle. CDR3 length equals 15 residues. Per germline, CDR1 SGHTA and CDR2 FQGNSA. CDR3 nucleotide sequence: TGTGCCAGCAGCCTTAGTGATGGGGGCGGGCAGCCCCAGCATTTT. It codes for CASSLSDGGGQPQHF. The full variable domain, with the rest looked up from reference TRBV7-2 and TRBJ1-5, is GAGVSQSPSNKVTEKGKDVELRCDPISGHTALYWYRQSLGQGLEFLIYFQGNSAPDKSGLPSDRFSAERTGGSVSTLTIQRTQQEDSAVYLCASSLSDGGGQPQHFGDGTRLSIL.

This chain joins TRBV27 and TRBJ2-3, with 11 bases that match TRBD2. Germline loops: CDR1 MNHEY, CDR2 SMNVEV (reference sequence). CDR3 length: 14 residues. The V segment lost 6 bases and the J segment 6 bases; nucleotides outside the gene matches: 5. The CDR3 here is CASRVAGGPDTQYF. CDR3 nucleotides: TGTGCCAGCAGGGTAGCGGGGGGGCCGGATACGCAGTATTTT.

This clone was found a few times. This chain joins TRBV29-1 and TRBJ1-2; 7 nucleotides agree with TRBD1. V shed 1 base and J 3 bases; nucleotides not matched to a gene: 11. The CDR3 length is 16 residues. Germline V gene lookup returns CDR1 SQVTM and CDR2 ANQGSEA. The CDR3 DNA sequence: TGCAGCGTTGAAGGGAACTTATGGACAGGCTACTATGGCTACACCTTC. Its protein is CSVEGNLWTGYYGYTF.

This chain uses TRBV2 with TRBJ2-3; the match to TRBD2 covers 8 bases. This CDR3 comprises 17 residues. V shed 6 bases, J shed 2 bases, and the junction held 13 bases outside the gene matches. Germline CDR1 is SNHLY and CDR2 is FYNNEI. CDR3 amino acids: CASSRWGGGSTTDTQYF. CDR3 DNA: TGTGCCAGCAGCCGGTGGGGCGGGGGGTCCACCACAGATACGCAGTATTTT.

V gene TRBV7-2 combines with J gene TRBJ2-7; 11 bases align to TRBD2. Per the germline V gene, CDR1 is SGHTA and CDR2 is FQGNSA. The J segment lost 3 bases and the V segment lost 4 bases, leaving 2 bases of the junction unmatched. The length of the CDR3 is 14 residues. The CDR3 DNA follows: TGTGCCAGCAGCTCTAGCGGGGGGAACTACGAGCAGTACTTC. Amino acids: CASSSSGGNYEQYF.